This T cell receptor beta chain was found in a study of cytomegalovirus exposure and HLA in healthy donors. This CDR3 has 14 amino acids. Germline CDR1 and CDR2: SGDLS and YYNGEE. The V gene end was trimmed by 4 bases and the J gene end by 7 bases; junction bases not matched to a gene: 5. Primers: 60 Vbeta forward and 13 Jbeta reverse. Sequencing was performed with immunoSEQ multiplex PCR; in TCRdb, only in-frame clones are kept and a portion is missing. In the table there are approximately 190,000 clones, roughly 80% of which are singletons. The sequencing input was PBMCs. The source of this sequence is a middle-aged man in good health and CMV-seropositive. V and J are TRBV9 and TRBJ1-4; 9 positions match TRBD1. CDR3 sequence (DNA): TGTGCCAGCAGCCTACAGGGGGCCAGTGAAAAACTGTTTTTT. Its translation: CASSLQGASEKLFF.